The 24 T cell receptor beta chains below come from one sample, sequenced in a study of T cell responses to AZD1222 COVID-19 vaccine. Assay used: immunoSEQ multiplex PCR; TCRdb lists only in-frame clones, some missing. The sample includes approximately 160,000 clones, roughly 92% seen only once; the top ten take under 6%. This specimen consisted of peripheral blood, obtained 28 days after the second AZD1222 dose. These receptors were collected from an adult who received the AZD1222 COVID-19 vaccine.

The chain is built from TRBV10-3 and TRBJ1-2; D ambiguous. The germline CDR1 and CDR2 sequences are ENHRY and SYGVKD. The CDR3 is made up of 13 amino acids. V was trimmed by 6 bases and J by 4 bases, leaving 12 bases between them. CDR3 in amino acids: CAISQDPGYGYTF. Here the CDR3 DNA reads TGTGCCATCAGCCAAGACCCAGGCTATGGCTACACCTTC.

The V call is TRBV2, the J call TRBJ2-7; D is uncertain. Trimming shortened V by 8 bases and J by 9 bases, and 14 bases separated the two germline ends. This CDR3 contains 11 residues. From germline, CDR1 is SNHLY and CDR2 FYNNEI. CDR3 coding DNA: TGTGCCAGCCGGAGCTTTGGGCGGCAGTACTTC. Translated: CASRSFGRQYF.

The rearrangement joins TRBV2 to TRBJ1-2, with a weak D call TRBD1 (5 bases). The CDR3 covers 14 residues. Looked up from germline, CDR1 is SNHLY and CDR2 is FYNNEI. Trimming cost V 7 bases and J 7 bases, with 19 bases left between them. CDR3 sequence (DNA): TGTGCCAGCAAATCAGGGTTTGGGGATTCTGGCTACACCTTC. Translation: CASKSGFGDSGYTF.

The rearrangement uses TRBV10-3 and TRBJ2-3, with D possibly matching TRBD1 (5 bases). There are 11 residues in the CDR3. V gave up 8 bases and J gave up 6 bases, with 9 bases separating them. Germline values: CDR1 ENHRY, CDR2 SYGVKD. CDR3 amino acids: CAIGQWDTQYF. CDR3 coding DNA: TGTGCCATCGGACAATGGGATACGCAGTATTTT.

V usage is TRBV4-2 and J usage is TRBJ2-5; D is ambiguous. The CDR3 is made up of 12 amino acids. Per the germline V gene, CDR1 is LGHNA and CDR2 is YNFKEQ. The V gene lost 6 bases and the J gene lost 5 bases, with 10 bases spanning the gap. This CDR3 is CASRYPGETQYF. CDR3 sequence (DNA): TGTGCCAGCAGATATCCCGGGGAGACCCAGTACTTC.

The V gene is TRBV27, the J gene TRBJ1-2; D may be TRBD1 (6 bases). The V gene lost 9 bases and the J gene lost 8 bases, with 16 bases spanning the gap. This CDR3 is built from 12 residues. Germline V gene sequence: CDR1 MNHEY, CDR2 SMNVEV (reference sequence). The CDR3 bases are TGTGCCAGTGGGACACCGGGTCGGGGCTACACCTTC. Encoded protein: CASGTPGRGYTF.

Here the CDR3 DNA reads TGTGCCAGCTCACCGCAAGCTCTAGCGGGAGGCCCCCTGAGTCATGGCGAGCAGTACTTC. This translates into CASSPQALAGGPLSHGEQYF. This chain connects TRBV18 to TRBJ2-7, with 11 positions matching TRBD2. J was trimmed by 6 bases and V by 3 bases; bases with no gene match: 22. The CDR3 has 20 residues. CDR1 and CDR2 (germline): KGHSH, LQKENI. Full variable domain (rest looked up from reference TRBV18 and TRBJ2-7): NAGVMQNPRHLVRRRGQEARLRCSPMKGHSHVYWYRQLPEEGLKFMVYLQKENIIDESGMPKERFSAEFPKEGPSILRIQQVVRGDSAAYFCASSPQALAGGPLSHGEQYFGPGTRLTVT.

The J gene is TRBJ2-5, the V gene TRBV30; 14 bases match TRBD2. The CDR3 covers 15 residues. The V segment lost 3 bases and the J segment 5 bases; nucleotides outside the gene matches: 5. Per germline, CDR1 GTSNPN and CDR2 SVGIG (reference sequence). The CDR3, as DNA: TGTGCCTGGAGGGGACTAGCGGGAGCGGGCGAGACCCAGTACTTC. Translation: CAWRGLAGAGETQYF.

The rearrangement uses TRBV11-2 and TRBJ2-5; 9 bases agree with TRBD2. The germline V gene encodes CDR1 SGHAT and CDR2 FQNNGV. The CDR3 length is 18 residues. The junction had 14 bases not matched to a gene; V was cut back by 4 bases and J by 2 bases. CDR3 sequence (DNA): TGTGCCAGCAGCTCCGGTCGTCGGGCCCTAGCGGGGCAAGAGACCCAGTACTTC. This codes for CASSSGRRALAGQETQYF.

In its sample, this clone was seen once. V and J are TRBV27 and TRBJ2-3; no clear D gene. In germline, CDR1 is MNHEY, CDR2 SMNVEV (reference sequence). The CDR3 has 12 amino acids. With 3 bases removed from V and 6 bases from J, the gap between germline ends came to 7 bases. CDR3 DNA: TGTGCCAGCAGTTTTTCGAGGGATACGCAGTATTTT. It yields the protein CASSFSRDTQYF.

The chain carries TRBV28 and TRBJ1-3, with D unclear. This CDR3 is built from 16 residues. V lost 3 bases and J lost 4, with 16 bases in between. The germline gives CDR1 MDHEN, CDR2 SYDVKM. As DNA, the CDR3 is TGTGCCAGCAGTTTGGTGGCGGGTCCAGCCGGAAACACCATATATTTT. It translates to CASSLVAGPAGNTIYF.

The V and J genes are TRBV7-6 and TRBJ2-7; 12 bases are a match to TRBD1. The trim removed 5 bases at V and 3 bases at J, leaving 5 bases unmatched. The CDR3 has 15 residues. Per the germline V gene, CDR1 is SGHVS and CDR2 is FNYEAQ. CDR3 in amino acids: CASSMGTGGGYEQYF. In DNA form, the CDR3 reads TGTGCCAGCAGCATGGGGACAGGGGGCGGCTACGAGCAGTACTTC.

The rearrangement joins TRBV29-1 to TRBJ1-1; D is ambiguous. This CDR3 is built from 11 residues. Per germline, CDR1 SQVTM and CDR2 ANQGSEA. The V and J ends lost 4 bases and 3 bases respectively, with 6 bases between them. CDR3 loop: CSVAEDTEAFF. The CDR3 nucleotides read TGCAGCGTTGCTGAGGACACTGAAGCTTTCTTT.

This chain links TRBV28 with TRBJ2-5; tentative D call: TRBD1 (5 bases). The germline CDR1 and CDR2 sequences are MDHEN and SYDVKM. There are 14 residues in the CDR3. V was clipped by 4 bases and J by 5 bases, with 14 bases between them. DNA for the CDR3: TGTGCCAGCAGTTCCTTACAGGTACCGGAGACCCAGTACTTC. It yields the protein CASSSLQVPETQYF.

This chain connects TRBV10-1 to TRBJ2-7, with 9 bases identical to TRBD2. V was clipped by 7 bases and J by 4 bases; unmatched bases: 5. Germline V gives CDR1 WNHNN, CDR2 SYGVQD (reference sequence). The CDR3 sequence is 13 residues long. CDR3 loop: CASIRTSAYEQYF. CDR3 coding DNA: TGCGCCAGCATCAGGACTAGCGCTTACGAGCAGTACTTC.

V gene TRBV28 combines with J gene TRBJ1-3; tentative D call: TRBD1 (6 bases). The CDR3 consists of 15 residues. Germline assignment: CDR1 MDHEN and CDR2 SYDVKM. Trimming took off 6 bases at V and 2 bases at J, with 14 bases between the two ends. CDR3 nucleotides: TGTGCCAGCAGATCGCCGACAGGTACTGGAAACACCATATATTTT. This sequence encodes CASRSPTGTGNTIYF.

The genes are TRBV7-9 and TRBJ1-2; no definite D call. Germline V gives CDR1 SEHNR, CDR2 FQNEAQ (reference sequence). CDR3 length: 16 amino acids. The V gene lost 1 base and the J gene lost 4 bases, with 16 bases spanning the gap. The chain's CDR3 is CASSLGERPLPYGYTF. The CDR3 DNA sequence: TGTGCCAGCAGCTTAGGAGAGAGACCCTTACCCTATGGCTACACCTTC. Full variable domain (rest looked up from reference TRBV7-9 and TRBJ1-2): DTGVSQNPRHKITKRGQNVTFRCDPISEHNRLYWYRQTLGQGPEFLTYFQNEAQLEKSRLLSDRFSAERPKGSFSTLEIQRTEQGDSAMYLCASSLGERPLPYGYTFGSGTRLTVV.

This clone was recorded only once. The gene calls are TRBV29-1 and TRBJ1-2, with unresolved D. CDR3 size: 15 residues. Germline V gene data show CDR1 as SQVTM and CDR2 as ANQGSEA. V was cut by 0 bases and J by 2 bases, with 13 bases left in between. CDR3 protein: CSVEDLLIGNYGYTF. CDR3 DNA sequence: TGCAGCGTTGAAGACCTGCTGATAGGGAACTATGGCTACACCTTC.

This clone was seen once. The CDR3: CASSFFNRPNEKLFF. In nucleotides, the CDR3 is TGTGCCAGCAGCTTCTTTAACAGGCCAAATGAAAAACTGTTTTTT. The chain recombines TRBV5-6 with TRBJ1-4, with D tentatively TRBD1 (5 bases). The ends were cut back, 2 bases at V and 5 bases at J, with 13 bases in the middle. This CDR3 has 15 residues. Germline CDR1 and CDR2: SGHDT and YYEEEE.

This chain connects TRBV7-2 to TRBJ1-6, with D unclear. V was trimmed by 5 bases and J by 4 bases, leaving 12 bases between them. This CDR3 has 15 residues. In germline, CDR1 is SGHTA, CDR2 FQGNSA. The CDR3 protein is CASSLRLPYNSPLHF. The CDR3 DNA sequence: TGTGCCAGCAGCCTGAGACTGCCTTATAATTCACCCCTCCACTTT.

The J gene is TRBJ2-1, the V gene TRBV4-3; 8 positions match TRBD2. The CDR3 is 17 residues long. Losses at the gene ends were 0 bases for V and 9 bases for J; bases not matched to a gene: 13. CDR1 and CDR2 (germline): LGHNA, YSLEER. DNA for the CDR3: TGCGCCAGCAGCCAAGATCTGGCGGGAGGCTGGGCCTCTGAGCAGTTCTTC. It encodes CASSQDLAGGWASEQFF.

This chain's CDR3 is CASSQPRLAGKGTYEQYF. The CDR3 DNA sequence: TGTGCCAGCAGCCAACCTAGACTAGCGGGAAAGGGAACCTACGAGCAGTACTTC. The chain combines TRBV7-9 with TRBJ2-7, with 11 bases matching TRBD2. Trimming removed 5 bases from V and 2 bases from J; junction bases left unmatched: 14. Germline-derived CDR1 and CDR2 are SEHNR and FQNEAQ (reference sequence). The length of the CDR3 is 18 residues.

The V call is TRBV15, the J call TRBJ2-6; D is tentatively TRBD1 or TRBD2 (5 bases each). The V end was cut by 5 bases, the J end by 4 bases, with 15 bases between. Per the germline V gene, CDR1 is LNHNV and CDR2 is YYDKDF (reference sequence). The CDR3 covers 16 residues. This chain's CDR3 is CATSRDGEGGANVLTF. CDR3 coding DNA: TGTGCCACCAGCCGGGACGGAGAGGGAGGGGCCAACGTCCTGACTTTC.

The CDR3 DNA reads TGCGCCAGCAGTGTGGAGAGCCTTGCAACTAATGAAAAACTGTTTTTT. This codes for CASSVESLATNEKLFF. The rearrangement joins TRBV10-1 to TRBJ1-4; D is uncertain. The CDR3 consists of 16 residues. Trimming took off 4 bases at V and 0 bases at J, with 12 bases between the two ends. The germline CDR1 and CDR2 sequences are WNHNN and SYGVQD (reference sequence).